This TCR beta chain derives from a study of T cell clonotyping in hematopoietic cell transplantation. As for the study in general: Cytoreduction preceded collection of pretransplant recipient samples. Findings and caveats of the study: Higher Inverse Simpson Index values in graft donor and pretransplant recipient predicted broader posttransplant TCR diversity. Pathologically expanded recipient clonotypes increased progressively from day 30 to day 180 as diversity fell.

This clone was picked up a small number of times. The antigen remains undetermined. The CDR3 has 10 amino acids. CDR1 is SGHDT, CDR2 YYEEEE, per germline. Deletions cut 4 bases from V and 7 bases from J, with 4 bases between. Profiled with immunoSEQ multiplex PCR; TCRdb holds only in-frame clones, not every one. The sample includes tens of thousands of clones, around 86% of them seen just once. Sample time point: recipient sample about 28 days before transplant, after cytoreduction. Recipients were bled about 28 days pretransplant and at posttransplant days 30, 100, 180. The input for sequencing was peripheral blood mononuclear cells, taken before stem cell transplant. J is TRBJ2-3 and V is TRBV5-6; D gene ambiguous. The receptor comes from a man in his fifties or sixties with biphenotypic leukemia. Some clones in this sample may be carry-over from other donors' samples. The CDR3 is CASSGYTQYF. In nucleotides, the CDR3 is TGTGCCAGCAGCGGCTATACGCAGTATTTT.